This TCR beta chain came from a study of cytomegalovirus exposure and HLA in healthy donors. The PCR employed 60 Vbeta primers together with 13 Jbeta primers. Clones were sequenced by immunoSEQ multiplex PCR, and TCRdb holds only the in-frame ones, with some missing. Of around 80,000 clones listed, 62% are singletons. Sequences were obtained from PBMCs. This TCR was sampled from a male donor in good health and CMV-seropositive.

CDR3 coding DNA: TGTGCCAGCAGTCCTGGCCCAGGAGGAAATGAAAAACTGTTTTTT. Translating it yields CASSPGPGGNEKLFF. The chain joins TRBV6-6 to TRBJ1-4; unclear D gene. V lost 5 bases, J lost 5 bases, and 15 bases lay in between. The V gene's germline CDR1 is MNHNY and CDR2 SVGAGI (reference sequence). The CDR3 runs to 15 residues.